This TCR beta chain stems from a study of cytomegalovirus exposure and HLA in healthy donors (dated by TCRdb to about 2017). For the study in its entirety: A later analysis indicated that the 120 validation repertoires were generated on the platform also employed for the approximately 690 repertoires of the first cohort. The study aimed to test whether signatures of past pathogen exposure could be identified by cataloging public T cell receptors. Besides the first cohort of under 700 subjects, a separate validation cohort made up of 120 different subjects was used. To predict cytomegalovirus infection status, the study brought together high-throughput TCR immunosequencing, statistical association of individual TCRs with disease status, and machine learning.

V lost 6 bases and J lost 5 bases, and the count of bases not matched to a germline gene is 13. CDR1 MNHEY and CDR2 SMNVEV are derived from the germline V gene (reference sequence). The CDR3 goes from the cysteine to the phenylalanine over 17 residues. Solely the CDR3 DNA is kept, with 51 bases framed from the first base. The method was the immunoSEQ multiplex PCR assay. Regarding the original processing steps: A statistical classification framework was developed to diagnose cytomegalovirus status using the catalog of TCR beta chain sequences. TCRdb took this table from immuneACCESS and kept in-frame rearrangements with V and J called. Such tables lack part of the clones; where checked against another copy, unresolved V genes explain under half of the gap, and the rest is unexplained. For V, J and clone size, that table is used; D and trimming come from the DNA. The sample records a few hundred thousand clones, approximately 88% of which are singletons. The top ten clones comprise approximately 0.9% of the sample.

A word on this clone: It lacks a known antigen. Nothing much larger sits one base from this clone, and base qualities are not available.

Broad study findings and their caveats: A few of the identified cytomegalovirus-associated TCR beta chains were confirmed in vitro to be specific for cytomegalovirus antigens. A later analysis had no HLA typing for the validation cohort, so co-occurrence there was scored across all 130 or so repertoires. Of the cluster scores, around 95% were above 0 in a later analysis, which found that TCRs clustered in the first cohort also tended to co-occur in the 120 validation repertoires. The classifier was reported to diagnose cytomegalovirus status with high specificity and sensitivity in both the original cohort and the validation cohort. The study gave a list of some 150 TCR beta chains associated with cytomegalovirus. According to the authors, the approach could potentially be generalized to other disease states and immunological phenotypes. While some public TCRs were present in many individuals, most TCR sequences turned up only very rarely across donors.

The donors were included in the validation cohort of 120 subjects, a group kept apart from the roughly 700-subject first cohort. The sequence joins TRBV27 to TRBJ2-2, and 9 junctional nucleotides match TRBD1. This TCR was recovered from a man aged 25 to 40 in good health and CMV-seronegative. The material sequenced was PBMCs. The sequenced DNA is TGTGCCAGCAGCGCCCCCTCGGGACAGGGATATACCGGGGAGCTGTTTTTT. Its coded protein is CASSAPSGQGYTGELFF.